The rows below give T cell receptor beta chains drawn from one sample of a study of coeliac disease. TCRdb's copy holds only in-frame clones and misses some; the assay was immunoSEQ multiplex PCR. Among about 6,700 clones listed, around 62% were seen once. Sequencing input: lamina propria lymphocytes from the gut. These receptors were collected from a woman between 18 and 29 years old with active celiac disease. Each CDR3 is given with its conserved first and last residue. Fields, in order: clone size, D gene, V gene, J gene, CDR3 DNA, CDR3 protein. D genes are given only for firm matches. Clone size is not always given. Where it is, it says once, few, many or a class for expanded clones.

clone_size: -
d_call: TRBD2
v_call: TRBV7-9
j_call: TRBJ2-2
cdr3_nt: TGTGCCAGCAGCCCGTGGACTAGCGGGGTTGGGAGGGAGCTGTTTTTT
cdr3_aa: CASSPWTSGVGRELFF

clone_size: -
d_call: -
v_call: TRBV15
j_call: TRBJ2-1
cdr3_nt: TGTGCCACCAGCAGAGTGGATGGGGGGAGAGAGCAGTTCTTC
cdr3_aa: CATSRVDGGREQFF

clone_size: -
d_call: TRBD1
v_call: TRBV7-6
j_call: TRBJ1-4
cdr3_nt: TGTGCCAGCAGCTTAGCACCGGACAGGGTAGGGGAAAAACTGTTTTTT
cdr3_aa: CASSLAPDRVGEKLFF

clone_size: -
d_call: TRBD2
v_call: TRBV10-1
j_call: TRBJ2-1
cdr3_nt: TGCGCCAGCAGAGTTGGGACTAGCGGGGGGCAGCAGTTCTTC
cdr3_aa: CASRVGTSGGQQFF

clone_size: -
d_call: TRBD1
v_call: TRBV18
j_call: TRBJ2-7
cdr3_nt: TGTGCCAGCTCACCAGGGACAGGGGGCGACGAGCAGTACTTC
cdr3_aa: CASSPGTGGDEQYF

clone_size: -
d_call: TRBD2
v_call: TRBV9
j_call: TRBJ2-1
cdr3_nt: TGTGCCAGCAGCGTAGCTGTACGAGCGGGAGGGGATAACAATGAGCAGTTCTTC
cdr3_aa: CASSVAVRAGGDNNEQFF

clone_size: -
d_call: -
v_call: TRBV5-1
j_call: TRBJ2-5
cdr3_nt: TGCGCCAGCACTACCACAGGGGGGGAAGAGACCCAGTACTTC
cdr3_aa: CASTTTGGEETQYF

clone_size: -
d_call: -
v_call: TRBV29-1
j_call: TRBJ1-2
cdr3_nt: TGCAGCGTTGAACCTCCCTATGGCTACACCTTC
cdr3_aa: CSVEPPYGYTF

clone_size: once
d_call: -
v_call: TRBV2
j_call: TRBJ1-2
cdr3_nt: TGTGCCAGCAGTGATCGGGGCTATGGCTACACCTTC
cdr3_aa: CASSDRGYGYTF

clone_size: -
d_call: -
v_call: TRBV5-4
j_call: TRBJ2-3
cdr3_nt: TGTGCCAGCAGCTTGGCCTACCAAACCCCTGAGGGCACAGATACGCAGTATTTT
cdr3_aa: CASSLAYQTPEGTDTQYF

clone_size: -
d_call: TRBD2
v_call: TRBV7-9
j_call: TRBJ2-2
cdr3_nt: TGTGCCACGGGAGGGACCCTCGTCGGGGAGCTGTTTTTT
cdr3_aa: CATGGTLVGELFF

clone_size: -
d_call: -
v_call: TRBV6-1
j_call: TRBJ2-1
cdr3_nt: TGTGCCAGCAGTGAAGGGGGAGTTTACAATGAGCAGTTCTTC
cdr3_aa: CASSEGGVYNEQFF

clone_size: -
d_call: -
v_call: TRBV5-6
j_call: TRBJ1-1
cdr3_nt: TGTGCCAGCAGCTCCGCGACACAAAGCACTGAAGCTTTCTTT
cdr3_aa: CASSSATQSTEAFF

clone_size: -
d_call: TRBD1
v_call: TRBV27
j_call: TRBJ2-7
cdr3_nt: TGTGCCAGCAGTTCGGGGACAGGTTACGAGCAGTACTTC
cdr3_aa: CASSSGTGYEQYF

clone_size: -
d_call: -
v_call: TRBV18
j_call: TRBJ2-2
cdr3_nt: TGTGCCAGCTCACGGGACATAATCGCGAACACCGGGGAGCTGTTTTTT
cdr3_aa: CASSRDIIANTGELFF

clone_size: -
d_call: TRBD2
v_call: TRBV19
j_call: TRBJ2-1
cdr3_nt: TGTGCCAGTAGTCAGCAAAGTGGGAGGGCGTCTGGTGAGCAGTTCTTC
cdr3_aa: CASSQQSGRASGEQFF

clone_size: -
d_call: -
v_call: TRBV4-2
j_call: TRBJ1-2
cdr3_nt: TGTGCCAGCAGCCACTTTAAGACTGCTAGCTATGGCTACACCTTC
cdr3_aa: CASSHFKTASYGYTF

clone_size: -
d_call: -
v_call: TRBV4-2
j_call: TRBJ2-2
cdr3_nt: TGTGCCAGCAGCTCCGCTACAGGGCGCGGGTATCCTACCGGGGAGCTGTTTTTT
cdr3_aa: CASSSATGRGYPTGELFF

clone_size: -
d_call: TRBD2
v_call: TRBV6-6
j_call: TRBJ2-3
cdr3_nt: TGTGCCAGCAGCACTAGCGGGAGAGCAACAGATACGCAGTATTTT
cdr3_aa: CASSTSGRATDTQYF

clone_size: -
d_call: -
v_call: TRBV14
j_call: TRBJ2-2
cdr3_nt: TGTGCCAGCAGCCATTACTTAGAGGGACTCGCGGACACCGGGGAGCTGTTTTTT
cdr3_aa: CASSHYLEGLADTGELFF

clone_size: -
d_call: -
v_call: TRBV28
j_call: TRBJ1-1
cdr3_nt: TGTGCCAGCTTCGGACAGTTTGTTCACCATGAAGCTTTCTTT
cdr3_aa: CASFGQFVHHEAFF

clone_size: -
d_call: -
v_call: TRBV18
j_call: TRBJ2-1
cdr3_nt: TGTGCCAGCTCACCGATTACCGACAGTTACAATGAGCAGTTCTTC
cdr3_aa: CASSPITDSYNEQFF

clone_size: -
d_call: TRBD1
v_call: TRBV6-5
j_call: TRBJ1-1
cdr3_nt: TGTGCCAGCAGCAGGACAGGGGGTGAAGCTTTCTTT
cdr3_aa: CASSRTGGEAFF

clone_size: -
d_call: TRBD2
v_call: TRBV4-1
j_call: TRBJ2-7
cdr3_nt: TGCGCCAGCAGCCACGCGTTTACTAGCGGGGCCTACGAGCAGTACTTC
cdr3_aa: CASSHAFTSGAYEQYF

clone_size: -
d_call: -
v_call: TRBV11-2
j_call: TRBJ2-1
cdr3_nt: TGTGCCAGCAGCAGCGACCGGGGAATCAAGCAGTTCTTC
cdr3_aa: CASSSDRGIKQFF

clone_size: -
d_call: TRBD1
v_call: TRBV2
j_call: TRBJ1-1
cdr3_nt: TGTGCCAGCTCCCCCGGGACAGGGGGCGGGATGAACACTGAAGCTTTCTTT
cdr3_aa: CASSPGTGGGMNTEAFF

clone_size: -
d_call: TRBD1
v_call: TRBV5-1
j_call: TRBJ2-7
cdr3_nt: TGCGCCAGCAGCTGGCTAGACAGGGGGGACGAGCAGTACTTC
cdr3_aa: CASSWLDRGDEQYF

clone_size: -
d_call: TRBD2
v_call: TRBV5-5
j_call: TRBJ2-1
cdr3_nt: TGTGCCAGCAGCTTGAGCGGGAGCCTCTACAATGAGCAGTTCTTC
cdr3_aa: CASSLSGSLYNEQFF

clone_size: -
d_call: -
v_call: TRBV28
j_call: TRBJ1-5
cdr3_nt: TGTGCCAGCACTAGGACTCTTGGTTATCCACGCAATCAGCCCCAGCATTTT
cdr3_aa: CASTRTLGYPRNQPQHF

clone_size: few
d_call: -
v_call: TRBV28
j_call: TRBJ1-5
cdr3_nt: TGTGCCAGCAAGAGGGTATCCAATCAGCCCCAGCATTTT
cdr3_aa: CASKRVSNQPQHF